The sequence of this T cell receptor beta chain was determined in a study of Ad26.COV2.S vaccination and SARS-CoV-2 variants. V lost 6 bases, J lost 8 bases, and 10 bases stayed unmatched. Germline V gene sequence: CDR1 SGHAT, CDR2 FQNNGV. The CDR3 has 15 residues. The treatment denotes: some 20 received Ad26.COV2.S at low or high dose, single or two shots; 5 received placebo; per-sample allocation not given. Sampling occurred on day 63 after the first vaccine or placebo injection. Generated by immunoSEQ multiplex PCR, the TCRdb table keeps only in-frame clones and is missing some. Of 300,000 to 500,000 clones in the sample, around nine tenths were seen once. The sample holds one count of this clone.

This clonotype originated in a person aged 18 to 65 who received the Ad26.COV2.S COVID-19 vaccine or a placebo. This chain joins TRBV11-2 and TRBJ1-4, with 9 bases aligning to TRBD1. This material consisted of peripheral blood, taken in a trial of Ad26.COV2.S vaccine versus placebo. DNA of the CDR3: TGTGCCAGCAGGTCGATCCGGGACAGGGACGAAAAACTGTTTTTT. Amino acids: CASRSIRDRDEKLFF. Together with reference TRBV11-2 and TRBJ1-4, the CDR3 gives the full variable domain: EAGVAQSPRYKIIEKRQSVAFWCNPISGHATLYWYQQILGQGPKLLIQFQNNGVVDDSQLPKDRFSAERLKGVDSTLKIQPAKLEDSAVYLCASRSIRDRDEKLFFGSGTQLSVL.